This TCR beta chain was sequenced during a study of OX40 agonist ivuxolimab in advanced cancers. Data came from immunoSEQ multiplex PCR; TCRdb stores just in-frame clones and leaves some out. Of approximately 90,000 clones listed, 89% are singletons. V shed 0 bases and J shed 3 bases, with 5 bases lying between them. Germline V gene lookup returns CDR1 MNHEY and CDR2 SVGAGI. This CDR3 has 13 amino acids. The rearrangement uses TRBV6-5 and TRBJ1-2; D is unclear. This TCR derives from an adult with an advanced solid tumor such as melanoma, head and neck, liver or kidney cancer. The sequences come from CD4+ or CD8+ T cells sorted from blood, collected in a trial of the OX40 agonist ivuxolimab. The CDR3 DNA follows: TGTGCCAGCAGTTACTCAGCGGACTATGGCTACACCTTC. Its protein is CASSYSADYGYTF.